The sequence of this T cell receptor (beta chain) was determined in a study of blood T cells in healthy people across ages. This clonotype was counted a few times. Alongside a J-beta primer mix, a sample-barcoded 5' primer served in a second PCR lasting about 7 to 11 cycles. MiXCR was run by TCRdb on the 5' RACE reads, yielding one entry per CDR3 protein. The top ten clones hold 13% of a sample with about 650,000 distinct CDR3 sequences, around 50% of them seen once. This CDR3 is 13 amino acids long. The germline gives CDR1 LGHNT, CDR2 FRNRAP. Trimming took off 6 bases at V and 8 bases at J, with 15 bases between the two ends.

The chain joins TRBV12-5 to TRBJ2-3; perhaps TRBD2 as D (5 bases). The sequence was collected from an elderly woman in good health. Sequences were obtained from blood. CDR3 sequence (DNA): TGTGCTAGTGGGCTCATAGCGAGTCGTACGCAGTATTTT. Amino acid sequence: CASGLIASRTQYF.